This section outlines one T cell receptor (beta chain) sequence together with its context. Profiling relied on immunoSEQ multiplex PCR, and the TCRdb table lists in-frame clones only, not all of them. Among some 700,000 clones listed, more than 80% were seen once. This record comes from a study of blood T cell repertoires in COVID-19. Overall study: PBMCs, B-cell-depleted T cells, or T cells were the source of the cDNA or gDNA that made up the material.

From germline, CDR1 is SGHTA and CDR2 FQGNSA. The CDR3 loop spans 13 amino acids. V lost 3 bases and J 8 bases, leaving 11 bases between the germline ends. This sequence originates from a woman younger than 35 with acute or convalescent COVID-19. Sequencing input: peripheral blood. J is TRBJ2-1 and V is TRBV7-2; tentative D call: TRBD1 (6 bases). The CDR3, as DNA: TGTGCCAGCAGCTTCCCAGGGGTCTATGAGCAGTTCTTC. It translates to CASSFPGVYEQFF.